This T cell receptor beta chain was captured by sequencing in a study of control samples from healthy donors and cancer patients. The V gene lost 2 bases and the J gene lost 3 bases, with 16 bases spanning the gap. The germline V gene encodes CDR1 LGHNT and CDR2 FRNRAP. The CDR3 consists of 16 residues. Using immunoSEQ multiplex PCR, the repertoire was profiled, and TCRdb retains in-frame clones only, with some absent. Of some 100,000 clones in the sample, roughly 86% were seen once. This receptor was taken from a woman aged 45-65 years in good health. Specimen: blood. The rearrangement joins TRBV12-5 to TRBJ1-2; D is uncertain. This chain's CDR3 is CASGLRQTDTDYGYTF. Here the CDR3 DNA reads TGTGCTAGTGGTTTGAGGCAGACCGATACCGACTATGGCTACACCTTC.